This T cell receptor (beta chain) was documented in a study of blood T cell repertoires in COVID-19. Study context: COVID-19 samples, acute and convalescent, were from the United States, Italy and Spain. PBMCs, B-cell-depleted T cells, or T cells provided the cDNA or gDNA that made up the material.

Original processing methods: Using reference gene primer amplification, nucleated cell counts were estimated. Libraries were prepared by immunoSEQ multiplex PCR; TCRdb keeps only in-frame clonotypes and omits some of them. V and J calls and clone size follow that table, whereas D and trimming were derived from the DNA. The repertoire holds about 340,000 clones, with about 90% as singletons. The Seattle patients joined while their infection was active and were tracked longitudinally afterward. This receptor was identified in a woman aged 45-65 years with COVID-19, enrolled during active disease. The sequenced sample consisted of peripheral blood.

The CDR3 region has the DNA TGTGCCAGCTCACCAGAGGCAGATACGCAGTATTTT. Translated: CASSPEADTQYF. The genes are TRBV18 and TRBJ2-3; D is unclear. This CDR3 comprises 12 residues. Germline lookup yields CDR1 KGHSH and CDR2 LQKENI. Trimming took off 2 bases at V and 4 bases at J, with 4 bases between the two ends.